This T cell receptor beta chain emerged from a study of T cell responses to AZD1222 COVID-19 vaccine. General study findings and limits: The peak T cell response came first, and repertoires were sampled only after it. Seropositive at baseline were only six AZD1222 recipients.

The protocol was immunoSEQ multiplex PCR, while the TCRdb copy is restricted to in-frame clones and leaves out a portion. The table has around 140,000 clones, roughly nine tenths seen once. V dropped 0 bases and J dropped 6 bases, with 10 bases sitting between them. Germline CDR1 is SGHRS and CDR2 is YFSETQ. The CDR3 length is 13 residues. Turning to this clone: The antigen remains unidentified.

Here the sequenced sample was peripheral blood, taken 28 days after the second AZD1222 dose. This sequence was found in an adult who received the AZD1222 COVID-19 vaccine. V is TRBV5-1 and J is TRBJ2-7; D remains unclear. The DNA for the CDR3 is TGCGCCAGCAGCTTGGTACCCGGGTTCGAGCAGTACTTC. Protein: CASSLVPGFEQYF.